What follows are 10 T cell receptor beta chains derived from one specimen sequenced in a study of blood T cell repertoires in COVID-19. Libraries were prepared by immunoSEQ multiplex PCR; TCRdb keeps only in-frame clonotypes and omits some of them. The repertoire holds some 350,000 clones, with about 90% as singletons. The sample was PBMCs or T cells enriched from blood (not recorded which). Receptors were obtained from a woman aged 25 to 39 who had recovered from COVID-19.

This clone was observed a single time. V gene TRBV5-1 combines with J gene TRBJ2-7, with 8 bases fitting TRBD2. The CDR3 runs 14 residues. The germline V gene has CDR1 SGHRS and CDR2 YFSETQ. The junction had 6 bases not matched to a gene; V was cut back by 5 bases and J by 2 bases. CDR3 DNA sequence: TGCGCCAGCAGTTGGACTAGCCAGGCCTACGAGCAGTACTTC. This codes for CASSWTSQAYEQYF.

The CDR3 DNA is TGCGCCAGCAGTGAATTTAGGCGAAGGGGCACTGAAGCTTTCTTT. Protein sequence: CASSEFRRRGTEAFF. V and J are TRBV10-2 and TRBJ1-1; D is perhaps TRBD1 (5 bases). Per germline, CDR1 WSHSY and CDR2 SAAADI. The CDR3 spans 15 residues. Trimming removed 3 bases at V and 4 bases at J, with 15 bases between.

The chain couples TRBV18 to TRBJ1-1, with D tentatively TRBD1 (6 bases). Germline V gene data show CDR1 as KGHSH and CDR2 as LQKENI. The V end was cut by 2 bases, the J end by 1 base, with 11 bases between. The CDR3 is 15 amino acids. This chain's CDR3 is CASSPSGQPNTEAFF. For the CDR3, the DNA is TGTGCCAGCTCACCATCGGGACAACCGAACACTGAAGCTTTCTTT. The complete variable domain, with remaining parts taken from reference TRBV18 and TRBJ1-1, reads NAGVMQNPRHLVRRRGQEARLRCSPMKGHSHVYWYRQLPEEGLKFMVYLQKENIIDESGMPKERFSAEFPKEGPSILRIQQVVRGDSAAYFCASSPSGQPNTEAFFGQGTRLTVV.

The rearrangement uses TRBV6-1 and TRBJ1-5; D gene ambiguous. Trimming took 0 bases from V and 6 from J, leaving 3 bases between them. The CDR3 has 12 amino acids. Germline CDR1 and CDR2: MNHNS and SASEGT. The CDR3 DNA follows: TGTGCCAGCAGTGAAGCCAGTCAGCCCCAGCATTTT. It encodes CASSEASQPQHF.

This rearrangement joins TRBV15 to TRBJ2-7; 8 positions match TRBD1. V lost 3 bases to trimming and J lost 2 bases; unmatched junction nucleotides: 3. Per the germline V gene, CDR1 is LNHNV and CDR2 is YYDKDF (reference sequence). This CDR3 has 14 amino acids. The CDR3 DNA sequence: TGTGCCACCAGCAGCCAGGGGGCAACCTACGAGCAGTACTTC. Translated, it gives CATSSQGATYEQYF. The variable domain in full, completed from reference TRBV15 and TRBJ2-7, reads DAMVIQNPRYQVTQFGKPVTLSCSQTLNHNVMYWYQQKSSQAPKLLFHYYDKDFNNEADTPDNFQSRRPNTSFCFLDIRSPGLGDTAMYLCATSSQGATYEQYFGPGTRLTVT.

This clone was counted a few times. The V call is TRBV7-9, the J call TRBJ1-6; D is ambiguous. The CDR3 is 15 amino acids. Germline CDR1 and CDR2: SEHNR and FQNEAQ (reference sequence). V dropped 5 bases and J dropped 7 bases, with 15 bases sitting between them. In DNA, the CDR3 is TGTGCCAGCAGCCTATCGGCGGCGAACAATTCACCCCTCCACTTT. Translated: CASSLSAANNSPLHF. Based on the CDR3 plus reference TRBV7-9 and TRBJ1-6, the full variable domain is DTGVSQNPRHKITKRGQNVTFRCDPISEHNRLYWYRQTLGQGPEFLTYFQNEAQLEKSRLLSDRFSAERPKGSFSTLEIQRTEQGDSAMYLCASSLSAANNSPLHFGNGTRLTVT.

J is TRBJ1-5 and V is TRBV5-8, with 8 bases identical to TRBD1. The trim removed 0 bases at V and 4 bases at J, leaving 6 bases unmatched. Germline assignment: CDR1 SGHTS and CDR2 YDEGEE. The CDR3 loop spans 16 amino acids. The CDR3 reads CASSLGIGQGNQPQHF. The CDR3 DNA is TGTGCCAGCAGCTTGGGGATCGGACAGGGAAATCAGCCCCAGCATTTT.

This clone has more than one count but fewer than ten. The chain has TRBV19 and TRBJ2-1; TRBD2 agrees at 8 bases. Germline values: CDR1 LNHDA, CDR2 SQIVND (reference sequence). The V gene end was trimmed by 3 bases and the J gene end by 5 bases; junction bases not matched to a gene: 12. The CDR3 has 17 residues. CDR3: CASSITLGLEVNNEQFF. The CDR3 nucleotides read TGTGCCAGTAGTATCACCCTGGGACTAGAGGTAAACAATGAGCAGTTCTTC.

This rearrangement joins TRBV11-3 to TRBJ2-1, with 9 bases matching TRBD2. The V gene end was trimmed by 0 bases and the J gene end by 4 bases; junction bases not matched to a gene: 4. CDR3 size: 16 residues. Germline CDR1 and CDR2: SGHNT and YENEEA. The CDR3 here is CASSLEASGVYNEQFF. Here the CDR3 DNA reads TGTGCCAGCAGCTTAGAGGCTAGCGGGGTTTACAATGAGCAGTTCTTC.

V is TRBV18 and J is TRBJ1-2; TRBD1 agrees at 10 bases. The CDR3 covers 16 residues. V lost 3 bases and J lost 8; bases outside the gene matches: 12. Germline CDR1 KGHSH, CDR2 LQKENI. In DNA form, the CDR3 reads TGTGCCAGCTCACCGATAAACTTAGGACAGGGGGTCGGCTACACCTTC. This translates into CASSPINLGQGVGYTF.